This TCR beta chain is from a study of blood T cells in healthy people across ages. Combining a sample-barcoded 5' primer with a J-beta primer mix, a second PCR ran for about 6 to 11 cycles. Every cDNA was tagged by a template-switch adaptor with 12 random nucleotides. TCRdb passed the 5' RACE reads through MiXCR, listing each CDR3 protein once. Of over 1,200,000 distinct CDR3 sequences listed, 55% to 75% are singletons. This clonotype was counted between two and nine times. Its antigen is currently unknown. Study conclusions and caveats: Higher diversity and more naive CD4+ cells were features of long-lived donors, compared to aged donors. Across the age range, TCR beta diversity per million T cells fell in a roughly linear way. Estimated diversity that came from one million T cells was considered an underestimate.

The CDR3 loop spans 14 amino acids. The V end was cut by 6 bases, the J end by 3 bases, with 15 bases between. Germline lookup yields CDR1 SGHRS and CDR2 YFSETQ. This chain uses TRBV5-1 with TRBJ1-1, with a tentative D call TRBD1 (6 bases). The TCR was taken from a man aged 18 to 29 in good health. Material: blood. DNA of the CDR3: TGCGCCAGCACATCAGGGGTGCAATACACTGAAGCTTTCTTT. Translating gives CASTSGVQYTEAFF.